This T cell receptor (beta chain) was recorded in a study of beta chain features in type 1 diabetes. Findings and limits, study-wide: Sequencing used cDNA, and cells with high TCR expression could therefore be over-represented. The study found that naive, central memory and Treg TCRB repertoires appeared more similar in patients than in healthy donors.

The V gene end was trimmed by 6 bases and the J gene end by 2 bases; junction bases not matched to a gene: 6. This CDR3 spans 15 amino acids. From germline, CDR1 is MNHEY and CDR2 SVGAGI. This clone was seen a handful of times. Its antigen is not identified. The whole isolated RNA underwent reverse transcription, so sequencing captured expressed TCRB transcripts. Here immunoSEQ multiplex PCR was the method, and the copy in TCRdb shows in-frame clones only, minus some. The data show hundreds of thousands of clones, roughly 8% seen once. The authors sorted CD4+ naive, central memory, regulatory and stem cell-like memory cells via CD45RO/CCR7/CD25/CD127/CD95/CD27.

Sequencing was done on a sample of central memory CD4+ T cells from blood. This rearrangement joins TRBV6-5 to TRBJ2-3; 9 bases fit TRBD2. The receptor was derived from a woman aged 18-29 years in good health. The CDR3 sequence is CASSRRLAATDTQYF. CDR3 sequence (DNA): TGTGCCAGCAGCCGAAGACTAGCGGCCACAGATACGCAGTATTTT.